A selection of T cell receptor beta chains follows, all from one sample in a study of T cell responses to AZD1222 COVID-19 vaccine. Repertoires were generated with immunoSEQ multiplex PCR, while TCRdb's copy carries only in-frame clones and drops some. This sample has 50,000 to 65,000 clones, with approximately 86% found just once. Sequenced here: peripheral blood, sampled 28 days after the second AZD1222 dose. These receptors came from an adult who received the AZD1222 COVID-19 vaccine. The CDR3 runs from the conserved cysteine through the conserved F or W. A D gene is named only where the DNA matches it firmly. A row's size may be missing; if present it is once, few, many or a size class.

v_gene	d_gene	j_gene	abundance	CDR3nt	CDR3aa
TRBV7-9	TRBD2	TRBJ2-3	few	TGTGCCAGCAGCTCCTCCCCCGGACTAGCGGGGGCGGCAGATACGCAGTATTTT	CASSSSPGLAGAADTQYF
TRBV5-4	-	TRBJ1-5	-	TGTGCCAGCAGCTTTCAGTCAAATCAGCCCCAGCATTTT	CASSFQSNQPQHF
TRBV6-5	TRBD1	TRBJ1-2	-	TGTGCCAGCAGTTACTCGACAGGGATTGGGAACTATGGCTACACCTTC	CASSYSTGIGNYGYTF
TRBV28	TRBD1	TRBJ1-4	-	TGTGCCAGCAGTTTACAGGGGGCTGGCGAAAAACTGTTTTTT	CASSLQGAGEKLFF
TRBV19	-	TRBJ2-3	-	TGTGCCCGTCCCAAGGTGGGGGCCTCGGGGGATACGCAGTATTTT	CARPKVGASGDTQYF
TRBV4-2	TRBD1	TRBJ1-2	-	TGTGCCAGCAGCCCTTCTGGGGGGACAGCCTATGGCTACACCTTC	CASSPSGGTAYGYTF
TRBV7-9	-	TRBJ2-7	-	TGTGCCAGCAGCTTGGCGGTAGACGAGCAGTACTTC	CASSLAVDEQYF
TRBV6-6	-	TRBJ2-7	-	TGTGCCAGCAGTCACCCGGGACCGTCCTACGAGCAGTACTTC	CASSHPGPSYEQYF
TRBV29-1	-	TRBJ2-1	-	TGCAGCGTTGAAGGGTACAGGACCCTTGACAATGAGCAGTTCTTC	CSVEGYRTLDNEQFF
TRBV4-2	TRBD1	TRBJ1-2	-	TGTGCCAGCAGCCAAGAGGGGACAGGGGCTCGAGGCTACACCTTC	CASSQEGTGARGYTF